This T cell receptor beta chain was captured in a study of neurological immune-mediated disorders. The study built sorted libraries from around 1 million CD4+ or CD8+ T cells. Each CDR3 protein gets one entry after TCRdb re-called the 5' RACE reads with MiXCR. Among under 15,000 distinct CDR3 sequences listed, around 14% were seen once. This clonotype was detected many times. The CDR3 is 17 residues long. V was clipped by 0 bases and J by 0 bases, with 15 bases between them. The germline V gene has CDR1 ENHRY and CDR2 SYGVKD. This chain uses TRBV10-3 with TRBJ2-7; no firm D call. This sequence originates from a female donor with HTLV-1-associated myelopathy (HAM/TSP). Sample: CD8+ T cells from blood. This chain's CDR3 is CAISESRTNIRSYEQYF. In DNA, the CDR3 is TGTGCCATCAGTGAGTCGCGAACGAACATCCGCTCCTACGAGCAGTACTTC.